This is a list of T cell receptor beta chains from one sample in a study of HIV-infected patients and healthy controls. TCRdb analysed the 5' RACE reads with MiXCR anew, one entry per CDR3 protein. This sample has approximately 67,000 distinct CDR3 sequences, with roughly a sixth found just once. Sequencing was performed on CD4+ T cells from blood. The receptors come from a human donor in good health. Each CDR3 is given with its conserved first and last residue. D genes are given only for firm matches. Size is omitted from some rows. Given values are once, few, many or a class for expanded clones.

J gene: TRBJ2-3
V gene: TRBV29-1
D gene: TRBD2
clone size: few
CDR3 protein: CSVDPSGITDTQYF
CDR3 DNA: TGCAGCGTTGACCCTAGCGGCATCACAGATACGCAGTATTTT

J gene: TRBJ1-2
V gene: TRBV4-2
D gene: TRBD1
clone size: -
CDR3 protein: CASSQGQGQALGYTF
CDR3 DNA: TGTGCCAGCAGCCAGGGCCAGGGACAGGCTCTTGGCTACACCTTC

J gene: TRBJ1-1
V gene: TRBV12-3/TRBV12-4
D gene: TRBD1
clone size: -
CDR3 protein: CASSRGQGARMNTEAFF
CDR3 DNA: TGTGCCAGCAGTCGGGGACAGGGGGCCCGTATGAACACTGAAGCTTTCTTT

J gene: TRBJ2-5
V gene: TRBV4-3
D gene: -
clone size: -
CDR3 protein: CASSQDTHQWDRAFVETQYF
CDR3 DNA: TGCGCCAGCAGCCAAGATACCCACCAGTGGGATCGAGCCTTTGTAGAGACCCAGTACTTC

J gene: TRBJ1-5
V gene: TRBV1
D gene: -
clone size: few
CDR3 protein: CTSRWTGGNQPQHF
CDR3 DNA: TGCACCAGCAGATGGACAGGGGGCAATCAGCCCCAGCATTTT

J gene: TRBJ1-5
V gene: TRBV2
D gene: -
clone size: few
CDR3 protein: CASSEGKPPSRQPQHF
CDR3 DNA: TGTGCCAGCAGTGAAGGTAAACCACCCTCCAGACAGCCCCAGCATTTT

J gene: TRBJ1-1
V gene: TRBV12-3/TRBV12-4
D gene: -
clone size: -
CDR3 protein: CASSHRRMNTEAFF
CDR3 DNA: TGTGCCAGCAGCCATCGACGGATGAACACTGAAGCTTTCTTT

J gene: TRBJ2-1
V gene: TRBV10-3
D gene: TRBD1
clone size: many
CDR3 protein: CAISGESGTGGNQILNEQFF
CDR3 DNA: TGTGCCATCAGTGGGGAGTCCGGGACAGGGGGCAACCAAATACTGAATGAGCAGTTCTTC

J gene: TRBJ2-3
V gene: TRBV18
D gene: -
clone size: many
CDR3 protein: CASSPSRELLDTQYF
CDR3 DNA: TGTGCCAGCTCACCATCGCGGGAACTCCTGGATACGCAGTATTTT

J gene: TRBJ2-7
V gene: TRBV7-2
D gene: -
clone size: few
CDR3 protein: CASSLRLAVFGEQYF
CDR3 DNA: TGTGCCAGCAGCTTACGGCTAGCTGTCTTTGGCGAGCAGTACTTC

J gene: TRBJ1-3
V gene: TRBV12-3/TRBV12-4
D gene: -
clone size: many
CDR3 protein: CASSRGTLGNTIYF
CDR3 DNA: TGTGCCAGCAGCCGTGGGACACTTGGAAACACCATATATTTT

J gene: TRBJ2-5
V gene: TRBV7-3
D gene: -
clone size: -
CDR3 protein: CASSLTPGTETQYF
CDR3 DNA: TGTGCCAGCAGCTTAACCCCCGGGACCGAGACCCAGTACTTC

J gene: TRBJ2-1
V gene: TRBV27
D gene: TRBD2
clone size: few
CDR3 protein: CASSLRGTSFYNEQFF
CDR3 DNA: TGTGCCAGCAGTTTAAGGGGGACTAGCTTTTACAATGAGCAGTTCTTC

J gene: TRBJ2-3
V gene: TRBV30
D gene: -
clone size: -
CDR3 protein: CAWSRGQTDTQYF
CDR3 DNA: TGTGCCTGGAGTCGTGGACAGACAGATACGCAGTATTTT

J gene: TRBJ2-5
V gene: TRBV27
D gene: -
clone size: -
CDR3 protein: CASSFSGRGMAGTQYF
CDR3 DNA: TGTGCCAGCAGTTTCTCTGGCAGGGGCATGGCAGGGACCCAGTACTTC

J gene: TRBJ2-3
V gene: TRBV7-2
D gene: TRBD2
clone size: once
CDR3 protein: CASSSHDPRTSGADTQYF
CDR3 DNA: TGTGCCAGCAGCTCTCACGACCCTCGGACTAGCGGGGCAGATACGCAGTATTTT

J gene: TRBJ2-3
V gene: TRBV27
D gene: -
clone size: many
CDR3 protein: CASSLARSTDTQYF
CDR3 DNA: TGTGCCAGCAGTTTGGCCAGGAGCACAGATACGCAGTATTTT

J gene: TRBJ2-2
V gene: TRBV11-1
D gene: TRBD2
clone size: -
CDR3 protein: CASSFVQGGSGELFF
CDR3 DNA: TGTGCCAGCAGCTTTGTTCAGGGAGGGTCCGGGGAGCTGTTTTTT

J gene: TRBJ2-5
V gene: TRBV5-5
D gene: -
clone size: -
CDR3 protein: CASSLLAQQETQYF
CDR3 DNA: TGTGCCAGCAGCTTGTTGGCCCAACAAGAGACCCAGTACTTC

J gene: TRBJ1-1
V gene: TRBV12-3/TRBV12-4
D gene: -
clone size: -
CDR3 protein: CASSFLNTEAFF
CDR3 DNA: TGTGCCAGCAGTTTTCTGAACACTGAAGCTTTCTTT

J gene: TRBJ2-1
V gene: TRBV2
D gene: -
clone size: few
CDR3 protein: CASSVRRQLNEQFF
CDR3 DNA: TGTGCCAGCAGTGTTCGGAGACAGCTCAATGAGCAGTTCTTC

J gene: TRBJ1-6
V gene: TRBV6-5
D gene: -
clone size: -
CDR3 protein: CASSYGQLLNSPLHF
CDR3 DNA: TGTGCCAGCAGTTATGGTCAGCTCTTAAATTCACCCCTCCACTTT

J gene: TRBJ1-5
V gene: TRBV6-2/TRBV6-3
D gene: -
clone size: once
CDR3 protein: CASSYRGESQPQHF
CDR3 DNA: TGTGCCAGCAGTTACCGGGGGGAAAGTCAGCCCCAGCATTTT

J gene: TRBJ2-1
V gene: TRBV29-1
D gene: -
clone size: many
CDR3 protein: CSVARPGYNEQFF
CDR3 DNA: TGCAGCGTTGCTAGGCCAGGCTACAATGAGCAGTTCTTC

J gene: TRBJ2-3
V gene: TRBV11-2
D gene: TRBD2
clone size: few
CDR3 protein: CASSLPTRGGPDTQYF
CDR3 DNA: TGTGCCAGCAGCTTACCAACCCGGGGGGGGCCAGATACGCAGTATTTT

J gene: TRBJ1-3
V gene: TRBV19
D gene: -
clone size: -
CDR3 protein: CASTQVSAGNTIYF
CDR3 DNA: TGTGCCAGCACCCAGGTCTCGGCTGGAAACACCATATATTTT

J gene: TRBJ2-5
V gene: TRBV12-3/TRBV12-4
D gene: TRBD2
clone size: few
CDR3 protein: CASSSRLAGYQETQYF
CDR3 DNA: TGTGCCAGCAGTTCGCGGCTAGCGGGTTACCAAGAGACCCAGTACTTC

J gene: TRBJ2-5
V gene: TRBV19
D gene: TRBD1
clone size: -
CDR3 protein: CASSTKDRAGETQYF
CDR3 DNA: TGTGCCAGTAGTACAAAGGACAGGGCTGGTGAGACCCAGTACTTC

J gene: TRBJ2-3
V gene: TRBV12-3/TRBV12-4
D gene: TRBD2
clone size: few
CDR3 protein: CASSPPIGLAGGDTQYF
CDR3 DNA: TGTGCCAGCAGTCCTCCTATCGGACTAGCGGGAGGGGATACGCAGTATTTT

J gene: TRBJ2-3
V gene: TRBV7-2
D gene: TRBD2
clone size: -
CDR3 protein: CASSLVAGVQDTQYF
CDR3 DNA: TGTGCCAGCAGCTTAGTAGCGGGGGTCCAAGATACGCAGTATTTT

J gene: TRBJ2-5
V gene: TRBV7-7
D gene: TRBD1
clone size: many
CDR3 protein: CASSLGRGQQETQYF
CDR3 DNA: TGTGCTAGCAGCTTAGGTAGGGGACAGCAAGAGACCCAGTACTTC

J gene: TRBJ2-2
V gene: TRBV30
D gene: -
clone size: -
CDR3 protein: CAWTSAGELFF
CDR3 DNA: TGTGCCTGGACGTCTGCCGGGGAGCTGTTTTTT

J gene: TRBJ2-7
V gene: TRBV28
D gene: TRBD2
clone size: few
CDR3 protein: CASSLSASGSYEQYF
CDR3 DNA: TGTGCCAGCAGTTTAAGTGCTAGCGGTTCCTACGAGCAGTACTTC

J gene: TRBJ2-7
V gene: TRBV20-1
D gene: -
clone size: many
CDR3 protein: CSASTGRSYEQYF
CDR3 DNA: TGCAGTGCTAGTACGGGGCGCTCCTACGAGCAGTACTTC

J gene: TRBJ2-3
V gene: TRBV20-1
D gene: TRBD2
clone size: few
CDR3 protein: CSARDPTSARTDTQYF
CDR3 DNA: TGCAGTGCTAGAGACCCGACTAGCGCGCGCACAGATACGCAGTATTTT

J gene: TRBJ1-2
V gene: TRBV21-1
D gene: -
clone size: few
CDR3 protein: CASPTDCWSGYTF
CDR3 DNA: TGTGCCAGCCCAACAGACTGTTGGTCTGGCTACACCTTC

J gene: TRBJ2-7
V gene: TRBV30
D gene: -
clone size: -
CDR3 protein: CAWSPTGQTLLYF
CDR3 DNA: TGTGCCTGGAGCCCGACAGGACAAACCCTCCTTTACTTC

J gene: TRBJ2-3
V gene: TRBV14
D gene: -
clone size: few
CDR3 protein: CASSRQLTDTQYF
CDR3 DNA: TGTGCCAGCAGCAGACAGCTCACAGATACGCAGTATTTT

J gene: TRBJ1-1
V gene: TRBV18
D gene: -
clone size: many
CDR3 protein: CASSPQGTEAFF
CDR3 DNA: TGTGCCAGCTCACCCCAGGGGACTGAAGCTTTCTTT

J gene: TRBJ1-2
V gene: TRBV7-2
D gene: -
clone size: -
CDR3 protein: CASSLRWTNYGYTF
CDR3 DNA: TGTGCCAGCAGCTTACGGTGGACTAACTATGGCTACACCTTC

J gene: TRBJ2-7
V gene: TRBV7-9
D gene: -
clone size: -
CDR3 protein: CASSFLVQDEQYF
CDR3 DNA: TGTGCCAGCAGCTTCCTAGTACAGGACGAGCAGTACTTC

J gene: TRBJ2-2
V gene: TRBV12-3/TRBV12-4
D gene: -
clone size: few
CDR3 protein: CASSSGLTTGELFF
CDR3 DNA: TGTGCCAGCAGTTCCGGACTCACCACCGGGGAGCTGTTTTTT

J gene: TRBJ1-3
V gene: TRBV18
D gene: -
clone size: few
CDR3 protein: CASSQDASGNTIYF
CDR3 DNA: TGTGCCAGCTCACAAGACGCCTCTGGAAACACCATATATTTT

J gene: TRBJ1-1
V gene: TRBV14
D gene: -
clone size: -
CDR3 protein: CASSQALNTEAFF
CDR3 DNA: TGTGCCAGCAGCCAGGCCCTGAACACTGAAGCTTTCTTT

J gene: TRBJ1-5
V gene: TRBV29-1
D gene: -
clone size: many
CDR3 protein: CSVRQANNQPQHF
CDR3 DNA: TGCAGCGTTCGCCAGGCCAACAATCAGCCCCAGCATTTT

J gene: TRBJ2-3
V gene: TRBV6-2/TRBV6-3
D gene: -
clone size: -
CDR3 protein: CASRGNTDTQYF
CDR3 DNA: TGTGCCAGCCGGGGAAACACAGATACGCAGTATTTT

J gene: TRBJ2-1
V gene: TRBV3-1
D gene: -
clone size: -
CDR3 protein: CASSQLGLARYNEQFF
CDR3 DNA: TGTGCCAGCAGCCAATTGGGCCTAGCGCGCTACAATGAGCAGTTCTTC